This T cell receptor beta chain was retrieved from a study of T cell changes during pregnancy in multiple sclerosis. This CDR3 region has 14 residues. Trimming stripped 5 bases from V and 5 bases from J, with 10 bases between. From germline, CDR1 is SGHAT and CDR2 FQNNGV. The assay was immunoSEQ multiplex PCR, and TCRdb's table has in-frame clones only and misses some. The data show more than 65,000 clones, under 90% seen once. This clonotype was sampled from a female donor in good health, enrolled as a control in a pregnancy study. The sequencing used peripheral blood, collected after pregnancy. The chain is built from TRBV11-2 and TRBJ1-6, with a weak D call TRBD1 (5 bases). The CDR3 region has the DNA TGTGCCAGCAGCCTGACAGAGGATAATTCACCCCTCCACTTT. It codes for CASSLTEDNSPLHF.